This TCR beta chain appears in the sequencing data of a study of T-cell reconstitution after alpha-beta-depleted transplantation in children. The table lists this clonotype with a few counts. Antigen specificity is unknown. Preparing the TCRbeta library involved the use of unique molecular identifiers. TCRdb reprocessed the PCR reads with MiXCR, giving one entry per CDR3 protein. The sample consists of about 260,000 distinct CDR3 sequences, 6.5% to 9% of them appearing once. General study results and limits: After transplant, at about two months, alpha-beta T cells were reportedly derived from several hundred expanded graft clones.

With V trimmed by 0 bases and J by 3 bases, 17 bases remained unmatched. Germline CDR1 MNHEY, CDR2 SVGEGT. The CDR3 runs to 20 residues. J is TRBJ2-5 and V is TRBV6-2 or TRBV6-3; 9 bases agree with TRBD2. The receptor's source is a male patient aged 10-17 years who had a stem cell transplant for acute lymphoblastic leukemia, so the T cells may come from the graft donor. The source was PBMCs, mostly from graft donor cells, collected 180 days after TCRalphabeta/CD19-depleted stem cell transplant. CDR3 DNA: TGTGCCAGCAGTTACTCGATGGGCGGTAGCGGGAGAACCCACAAAGAGACCCAGTACTTC. Translation: CASSYSMGGSGRTHKETQYF.